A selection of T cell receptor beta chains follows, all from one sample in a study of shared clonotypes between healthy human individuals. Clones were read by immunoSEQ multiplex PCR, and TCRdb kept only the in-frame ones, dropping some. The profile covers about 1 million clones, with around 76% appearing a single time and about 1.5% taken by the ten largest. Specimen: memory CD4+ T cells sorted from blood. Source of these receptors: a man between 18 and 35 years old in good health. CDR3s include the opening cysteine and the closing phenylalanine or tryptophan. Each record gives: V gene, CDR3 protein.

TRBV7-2,CASRLAGNEQFF
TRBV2,CASSPTGTVSHGYTF
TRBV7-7,CASSPTSGKGETQYF
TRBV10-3,CAIKARGGETQYF
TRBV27,CASSLGLSPTGELFF
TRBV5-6,CASSTGTVNTEAFF
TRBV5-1,CASGTSGGRVQETQYF
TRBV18,CASSPTRGIYEQYF
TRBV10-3,CAISEPQGGNTEAFF
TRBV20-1,CSAALVYQFF
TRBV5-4,CASSLQSKGVTDTQYF
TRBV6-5,CASSSGTYNSPLHF
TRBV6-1,CASTLSPGANEQFF
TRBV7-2,CASSLARTAYEQYF
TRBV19,CASKRGLDEQFF
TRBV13,CASSLKGQTWEQYF
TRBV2,CASSEDRGTNTQYF
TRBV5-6,CASSARTGGSGTEAFF
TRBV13,CASSLGNSPLHF
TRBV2,CASSDGQGETDTQYF
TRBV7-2,CASSLTGTGGLYEQYF
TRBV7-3,CASSLSGRATNEKLFF
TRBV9,CASGSGKASSGNTIYF
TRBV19,CASSPTSTGLYGYTF
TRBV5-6,CASIGQMNTEAFF
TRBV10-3,CAISVADGQPQHF
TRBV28,CASSFQGSNTEAFF
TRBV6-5,CASSYSTWGEKLFF
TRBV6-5,CASSRQGVEYF
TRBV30,CAWTGPNTGELFF
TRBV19,CASSSTPGQGQETQYF
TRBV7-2,CASSLTPNTGELFF
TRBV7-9,CASSFGGVETQYF
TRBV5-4,CASSPTGIRNTIYF
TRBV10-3,CAISEKITGDTQYF
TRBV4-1,CASSQPTSGRAYEQYF
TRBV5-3,CAREGRAVYGNSPLHF
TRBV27,CASSFATPGQGSSYGYTF
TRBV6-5,CASSYRSGANEAFF
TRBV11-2,CASSLTGRSSYNEQFF